This TCR beta chain was profiled in a study of cytomegalovirus exposure and HLA in healthy donors. Study results and caveats: DRB1 had the most TCR associations and HLA-C the fewest, a later analysis found, with rates varying by HLA locus.

PCR was performed using 60 Vbeta and 13 Jbeta primers. Measured with immunoSEQ multiplex PCR; TCRdb has only the in-frame clones, and not every one. The table lists 95,000 to 150,000 clones, over 8.5% of them singletons, with about 6% in the top ten. This CDR3 comprises 14 residues. Trimming shortened V by 8 bases and J by 2 bases, and 14 bases separated the two germline ends. CDR1 MNHEY and CDR2 SMNVEV come from the germline V gene (reference sequence). Notes on this clone: Antigen specificity is unknown.

Material for sequencing was PBMCs. This clonotype originated in a woman in her forties in good health and CMV-seropositive. The chain carries TRBV27 and TRBJ2-3; maybe TRBD2 (5 bases). The CDR3 sequence: CASQLSGYTDTQYF. The CDR3 region has the DNA TGTGCCAGCCAACTGAGCGGCTACACAGATACGCAGTATTTT.